The next 22 T cell receptor beta chains were all read from a single sample in a study of cytomegalovirus exposure and HLA in healthy donors. PCR primers comprised 60 Vbeta and 13 Jbeta primers. Assay: immunoSEQ multiplex PCR; the TCRdb copy retains only in-frame clones and omits some. Of some 120,000 clones in the sample, 9.5% are singletons; the top ten hold 3%. The sample consisted of PBMCs. Receptors were obtained from a man aged 25-45 years in good health and CMV-seronegative.

This clone has only a few counts. The chain has TRBV29-1 and TRBJ2-2; D perhaps matches TRBD2 (5 bases). Trimming took 7 bases from V and 7 from J, leaving 16 bases between them. The germline CDR1 and CDR2 sequences are SQVTM and ANQGSEA. The CDR3 has 13 amino acids. The CDR3 protein is CSGSRDGNGELFF. The CDR3 coding sequence is TGCAGCGGCAGTCGGGATGGCAACGGGGAGCTGTTTTTT.

This clone has a handful of counts. The gene calls are TRBV5-5 and TRBJ1-1; 7 nucleotides match TRBD1. Losses at the gene ends were 4 bases for V and 1 base for J; bases not matched to a gene: 7. This CDR3 is 15 amino acids long. The germline V gene encodes CDR1 SGHKS and CDR2 YYEKEE (reference sequence). The CDR3 DNA sequence: TGTGCCAGCAGCCAAATACAGGGGTCGAACACTGAAGCTTTCTTT. It codes for CASSQIQGSNTEAFF.

V usage is TRBV19 and J usage is TRBJ1-1, with D unclear. This CDR3 is built from 15 residues. Germline CDR1 is LNHDA and CDR2 is SQIVND (reference sequence). V was trimmed by 6 bases and J by 1 base, leaving 15 bases between them. CDR3 protein: CASRARGMGNTEAFF. The CDR3 DNA follows: TGTGCCAGTAGGGCACGGGGTATGGGGAACACTGAAGCTTTCTTT.

V usage is TRBV11-2 and J usage is TRBJ1-1; no firm D call. V lost 0 bases and J 12 bases, leaving 14 bases between the germline ends. The CDR3 loop spans 13 amino acids. Germline-derived CDR1 and CDR2 are SGHAT and FQNNGV. Written as DNA, the CDR3 is TGTGCCAGCAGCTTAGATCTGAACATAATCACTTTCTTT. Its protein product is CASSLDLNIITFF.

This clone was seen a few times. The chain is built from TRBV14 and TRBJ2-7; a possible D gene is TRBD2 (5 bases). V dropped 4 bases and J dropped 7 bases, with 14 bases sitting between them. From germline, CDR1 is SGHDN and CDR2 FVKESK. CDR3 length: 13 residues. The CDR3 loop reads CASSLATVREQYF. The CDR3 bases are TGTGCCAGCAGCCTAGCGACGGTGAGGGAGCAGTACTTC. The variable domain in full, with the rest retrieved from reference TRBV14 and TRBJ2-7, is EAGVTQFPSHSVIEKGQTVTLRCDPISGHDNLYWYRRVMGKEIKFLLHFVKESKQDESGMPNNRFLAERTGGTYSTLKVQPAELEDSGVYFCASSLATVREQYFGPGTRLTVT.

This clone was recorded a few times. The chain is built from TRBV2 and TRBJ2-4; 8 nucleotides align to TRBD1. The V and J ends lost 6 bases and 6 bases, in that order; junction bases with no gene match: 4. The germline V gene has CDR1 SNHLY and CDR2 FYNNEI. CDR3 size: 13 residues. CDR3 sequence: CASSGDRGNIQYF. The CDR3 DNA is TGTGCCAGCAGCGGCGACAGGGGAAACATTCAGTACTTC.

This rearrangement joins TRBV28 to TRBJ1-4; 8 bases are shared with TRBD1. J lost 8 bases, V lost 6 bases, and 14 bases had no gene match. The CDR3 totals 16 residues. Germline assignment: CDR1 MDHEN and CDR2 SYDVKM. In DNA, the CDR3 is TGTGCCAGCAGCACCTCACGGCAGGGGGCTAGGGAAAAACTGTTTTTT. This translates into CASSTSRQGAREKLFF.

This clone was seen only a few times. V gene TRBV7-2 combines with J gene TRBJ1-1, with D possibly being TRBD1 (5 bases). The CDR3 sequence is 14 residues long. Trimming removed 5 bases from V and 0 bases from J, with 10 bases in between. Per the germline V gene, CDR1 is SGHTA and CDR2 is FQGNSA. The CDR3 sequence is CASSPTVLNTEAFF. The CDR3 DNA follows: TGTGCCAGCAGCCCGACAGTTCTGAACACTGAAGCTTTCTTT.

This clone came up a few times. The V call is TRBV2, the J call TRBJ2-7; TRBD1 is a possible D gene (6 bases). Germline loops: CDR1 SNHLY, CDR2 FYNNEI. Deletions cut 3 bases from V and 4 bases from J, with 7 bases between. The CDR3 consists of 12 residues. The CDR3, as DNA: TGTGCCAGCAGTGATGACAGGTACGAGCAGTACTTC. This translates into CASSDDRYEQYF.

In its sample, this clone was seen a few times. V and J are TRBV9 and TRBJ2-2; TRBD1 matches at 12 bases. CDR1 SGDLS and CDR2 YYNGEE come from the germline V gene. Trimming cost V 2 bases and J 4 bases; bases outside gene matches: 3. The CDR3 loop spans 16 amino acids. CDR3 sequence: CASSVGQGASTGELFF. The CDR3 DNA reads TGTGCCAGCAGCGTGGGACAGGGGGCGTCCACCGGGGAGCTGTTTTTT.

The chain combines TRBV7-9 with TRBJ1-1, with a tentative D call TRBD1 (6 bases). Trimming removed 0 bases at V and 4 bases at J, with 18 bases between. The CDR3 loop spans 17 amino acids. In germline, CDR1 is SEHNR, CDR2 FQNEAQ (reference sequence). The CDR3 DNA sequence: TGTGCCAGCAGCTTAGCGATTTCACAGGGAGGGATCACTGAAGCTTTCTTT. It codes for CASSLAISQGGITEAFF.

V gene TRBV6-5 combines with J gene TRBJ2-1; TRBD1 is a possible D gene (5 bases). The CDR3 contains 16 residues. From germline, CDR1 is MNHEY and CDR2 SVGAGI. V lost 0 bases, J lost 2 bases, and 11 bases lay in between. The CDR3 DNA reads as TGTGCCAGCAGTTACTCGAGTACAGGAACCTACAATGAGCAGTTCTTC. Translation: CASSYSSTGTYNEQFF.

The sample holds a few counts of this clone. The rearrangement uses TRBV29-1 and TRBJ1-5; D not certain. The CDR3 spans 11 residues. Trimming took off 3 bases at V and 11 bases at J, with 11 bases between the two ends. Germline loops: CDR1 SQVTM, CDR2 ANQGSEA. CDR3 region: CSVEARGSQHF. The CDR3 nucleotides read TGCAGCGTTGAGGCAAGAGGGTCCCAGCATTTT.

This clone occurred a few times. CDR3 loop: CASSLGLEGSGYGYTF. The CDR3 DNA follows: TGTGCCAGCAGCTTAGGCCTCGAGGGTTCAGGCTATGGCTACACCTTC. This sequence joins TRBV13 and TRBJ1-2, with unresolved D. The ends were cut back, 0 bases at V and 4 bases at J, with 15 bases in the middle. Germline lookup yields CDR1 PRHDT and CDR2 FYEKMQ (reference sequence). CDR3 length equals 16 residues.

The chain joins TRBV7-8 to TRBJ1-6; unclear D gene. The CDR3 has 12 residues. From germline, CDR1 is SGHVS and CDR2 FQNEAQ. The V end was cut by 4 bases, the J end by 8 bases, with 6 bases between. The CDR3 spells CASSYRDSPLHF. CDR3 DNA: TGTGCCAGCAGCTACCGGGATTCACCCCTCCACTTT.

The rearrangement joins TRBV28 to TRBJ2-7, with 7 bases lining up with TRBD1. The CDR3 totals 13 residues. Trimming at V came to 7 bases and at J to 3 bases, leaving 6 bases not matched to a gene. Germline CDR1 reads MDHEN; CDR2 reads SYDVKM. The CDR3 coding sequence is TGTGCCAGCACCCAGGGACAGTTCTACGAGCAGTACTTC. Translated, it gives CASTQGQFYEQYF.

This chain links TRBV19 with TRBJ2-7; tentatively, D is TRBD2 (6 bases). V shed 1 base and J shed 2 bases, with 9 bases lying between them. The CDR3 has 14 amino acids. Germline V gives CDR1 LNHDA, CDR2 SQIVND (reference sequence). The CDR3 sequence is CASSIAAGTYEQYF. In nucleotides, the CDR3 is TGTGCCAGTAGTATAGCGGCGGGGACCTACGAGCAGTACTTC. Full variable domain (missing parts from reference TRBV19 and TRBJ2-7): DGGITQSPKYLFRKEGQNVTLSCEQNLNHDAMYWYRQDPGQGLRLIYYSQIVNDFQKGDIAEGYSVSREKKESFPLTVTSAQKNPTAFYLCASSIAAGTYEQYFGPGTRLTVT.

There are a few counts of this clone. The rearrangement links TRBV5-1 to TRBJ2-3, with 7 bases lining up with TRBD1. This CDR3 is built from 16 residues. Germline-derived CDR1 and CDR2 are SGHRS and YFSETQ. V shed 3 bases, J shed 0 bases, and the junction held 7 bases outside the gene matches. The CDR3 region has the DNA TGCGCCAGCAGCTGGACAACAGGGGAAAGCACAGATACGCAGTATTTT. It encodes CASSWTTGESTDTQYF.

The chain uses TRBV19 and TRBJ1-5; 11 bases fit TRBD1. After removal of 6 bases from V and 5 bases from J, the junction contained 6 bases not matched to a gene. Per germline, CDR1 LNHDA and CDR2 SQIVND (reference sequence). The CDR3 loop spans 15 amino acids. The CDR3 DNA reads TGTGCCAGTAGGACGGGACAGGGGGATCATCAGCCCCAGCATTTT. It specifies CASRTGQGDHQPQHF. The full variable domain, its missing parts supplied by reference TRBV19 and TRBJ1-5, is DGGITQSPKYLFRKEGQNVTLSCEQNLNHDAMYWYRQDPGQGLRLIYYSQIVNDFQKGDIAEGYSVSREKKESFPLTVTSAQKNPTAFYLCASRTGQGDHQPQHFGDGTRLSIL.

The chain recombines TRBV4-1 with TRBJ2-3, with TRBD1 matching 11 bases. The CDR3 is made up of 16 amino acids. Germline CDR1 reads MGHRA; CDR2 reads YSYEKL. Trimming at V came to 0 bases and at J to 4 bases, leaving 3 bases not matched to a gene. DNA for the CDR3: TGCGCCAGCAGCCAAGAGGGGACAGGGGGTTCAGATACGCAGTATTTT. It specifies CASSQEGTGGSDTQYF.

This clone appeared a few times. The rearrangement uses TRBV4-1 and TRBJ2-7, with D tentatively TRBD1 (6 bases). The V and J ends lost 10 bases and 2 bases respectively, with 12 bases between them. Germline V gene data show CDR1 as MGHRA and CDR2 as YSYEKL. The CDR3 is 12 amino acids. CDR3 coding DNA: TGCGCCAACAACAGGGTCACCTACGAGCAGTACTTC. Translating gives CANNRVTYEQYF.

The chain is built from TRBV30 and TRBJ2-7; D perhaps matches TRBD2 (6 bases). Germline V gives CDR1 GTSNPN, CDR2 SVGIG (reference sequence). The germline V and J ends were trimmed by 4 bases and 3 bases, with 19 bases remaining between them. The CDR3 runs 15 residues. CDR3 sequence: CAWNPGGLLYYEQYF. The DNA for the CDR3 is TGTGCCTGGAACCCCGGGGGACTTTTATACTACGAGCAGTACTTC.